This T cell receptor (beta chain) was recorded in a study of blood T cell repertoires in COVID-19. Looking at the study overall: The samples span acute and convalescent COVID-19 from the United States, Italy and Spain.

The CDR3 sequence is 14 residues long. CDR1 is SQVTM and CDR2 is ANQGSEA in the germline V gene. The V end lost 6 bases, the J end lost 2 bases, and 13 bases lay between the germline ends. The protocol was immunoSEQ multiplex PCR, while the TCRdb copy is restricted to in-frame clones and leaves out a portion. Of hundreds of thousands of clones in the sample, more than 85% were seen once. The sample comprised peripheral blood. The genes are TRBV29-1 and TRBJ1-4; a possible D gene is TRBD1 (5 bases). This clonotype was obtained from a man aged 40-55 years with acute or convalescent COVID-19. The CDR3 sequence is CSVGRQITNEKLFF. The CDR3 DNA reads TGCAGCGTAGGCCGACAGATTACTAATGAAAAACTGTTTTTT.